The 24 T cell receptor beta chains below were found in one sample sequenced in a study of blood T cell repertoires in COVID-19. The method was immunoSEQ multiplex PCR; TCRdb's version includes in-frame clones alone and lacks a portion of them. The sample holds 55,000 to 75,000 clones, nearly 90% seen once. The sequencing input was peripheral blood. These receptors were collected from a man in his forties or fifties with active COVID-19.

The CDR3: CASSRGVEAFF. CDR3 in DNA: TGTGCCAGCAGCAGGGGCGTTGAAGCTTTCTTT. This rearrangement joins TRBV2 to TRBJ1-1; the D gene is possibly TRBD1 (6 bases). CDR3 length: 11 amino acids. Trimming removed 6 bases from V and 7 bases from J, with 9 bases in between. Germline V CDR1 and CDR2: SNHLY, FYNNEI.

This clone appeared once. The V gene is TRBV5-1, the J gene TRBJ2-1; 12 bases line up with TRBD2. V lost 4 bases, J lost 9 bases, and 17 bases stayed unmatched. CDR1 SGHRS and CDR2 YFSETQ come from the germline V gene. The CDR3 sequence is 18 residues long. As DNA, the CDR3 is TGCGCCAGCAGCCTACTAGCGGGGGGTCTGAACAGGGGCGTTGAGCAGTTCTTC. Protein sequence: CASSLLAGGLNRGVEQFF.

The CDR3 bases are TGTGCCAGCAGCTTAGGCTCAGGTGGTGAAGCTTTCTTT. Translating it yields CASSLGSGGEAFF. The chain recombines TRBV7-2 with TRBJ1-1, with no clear D. V lost 1 base, J lost 7 bases, and 10 bases lay in between. There are 13 residues in the CDR3. CDR1 SGHTA and CDR2 FQGNSA come from the germline V gene.

The chain couples TRBV7-3 to TRBJ2-3, with 10 nucleotides matching TRBD2. This CDR3 contains 18 residues. The J segment lost 2 bases and the V segment lost 4 bases, leaving 12 bases of the junction unmatched. Germline CDR1 and CDR2: SGHTA and FQGTGA. CDR3 residues: CASSSIGIAGGVTDTQYF. DNA for the CDR3: TGTGCCAGCAGCTCCATTGGAATAGCGGGGGGAGTCACAGATACGCAGTATTTT. Combining the CDR3 with reference TRBV7-3 and TRBJ2-3 gives the whole variable domain GAGVSQTPSNKVTEKGKYVELRCDPISGHTALYWYRQSLGQGPEFLIYFQGTGAADDSGLPNDRFFAVRPEGSVSTLKIQRTERGDSAVYLCASSSIGIAGGVTDTQYFGPGTRLTVL.

The chain couples TRBV7-9 to TRBJ2-2; D might be TRBD1 (6 bases). From germline, CDR1 is SEHNR and CDR2 FQNEAQ (reference sequence). This CDR3 is 15 amino acids long. The V end lost 5 bases, the J end lost 1 base, and 11 bases lay between the germline ends. The DNA of the CDR3 is TGTGCCAGCAGCCCCGGGACACTGAACACCGGGGAGCTGTTTTTT. Translation: CASSPGTLNTGELFF.

In DNA form, the CDR3 reads TGTGCCAACATCTCCAGATATAGCAATCAGCCCCAGCATTTT. Its protein product is CANISRYSNQPQHF. J is TRBJ1-5 and V is TRBV12-1; the tabulated D call, TRBD1, remains unverified against the DNA. TRBV12-1 is annotated as a pseudogene. There are 14 residues in the CDR3.

The rearrangement joins TRBV5-1 to TRBJ1-1; D is unresolved. This CDR3 has 13 residues. The germline V and J ends were trimmed by 1 base and 1 base, with 5 bases remaining between them. Germline lookup yields CDR1 SGHRS and CDR2 YFSETQ. The CDR3, as DNA: TGCGCCAGCAGCTTGCAACAGAACACTGAAGCTTTCTTT. Translating it yields CASSLQQNTEAFF. The full variable domain, in which reference TRBV5-1 and TRBJ1-1 provide the parts outside the CDR3, is KAGVTQTPRYLIKTRGQQVTLSCSPISGHRSVSWYQQTPGQGLQFLFEYFSETQRNKGNFPGRFSGRQFSNSRSEMNVSTLELGDSALYLCASSLQQNTEAFFGQGTRLTVV.

The rearrangement joins TRBV6-5 to TRBJ2-4; no firm D call. Trimming removed 8 bases at V and 0 bases at J, with 11 bases between. This CDR3 is 14 amino acids long. CDR1 is MNHEY, CDR2 SVGAGI, per germline. The CDR3 spells CASAADVAKNIQYF. CDR3 nucleotide sequence: TGTGCCAGCGCGGCTGACGTAGCCAAAAACATTCAGTACTTC.

The V gene is TRBV5-6, the J gene TRBJ2-1; maybe TRBD2 (7 bases). V gave up 2 bases and J gave up 8 bases, with 14 bases separating them. The germline gives CDR1 SGHDT, CDR2 YYEEEE. The CDR3 is made up of 14 amino acids. CDR3 sequence: CASSFRGGRYEQFF. The CDR3 region has the DNA TGTGCCAGCAGCTTTAGGGGGGGCCGCTATGAGCAGTTCTTC.

The CDR3 loop is CASSPGLVYNEQFF. Written as DNA, the CDR3 is TGCGCCAGCAGCCCGGGACTGGTCTACAATGAGCAGTTCTTC. J is TRBJ2-1 and V is TRBV5-1; D may be TRBD2 (6 bases). Germline CDR1 SGHRS, CDR2 YFSETQ. The V end lost 4 bases, the J end lost 3 bases, and 11 bases lay between the germline ends. There are 14 residues in the CDR3.

This CDR3 reads CASSQYGAGEKLFF. Written as DNA, the CDR3 is TGTGCCAGCAGCCAATATGGGGCCGGTGAAAAACTGTTTTTT. The V and J genes are TRBV3-1 (or the pseudogene TRBV3-2) and TRBJ1-4, with D maybe TRBD1 (5 bases). This CDR3 spans 14 amino acids. Between the trimmed V and J ends, which lost 2 bases and 7 bases, there was a span of 11 bases. In germline, CDR1 is LGHDT, CDR2 YNNKEL (reference sequence).

Points on this clone: One end of the junction fails to match germline, which may point to a read error. The V call is TRBV5-4, the J call TRBJ2-3; D is tentatively TRBD1 or TRBD2 (6 bases each). This CDR3 is built from 15 residues. The germline V gene has CDR1 SGHNT and CDR2 YYREEE (reference sequence). CDR3 sequence (DNA): TGTGCCAGCAGATTGGGGGGCCCGCCCACAGATACGCAGTATTTT. Encoded protein: CASRLGGPPTDTQYF.

V gene TRBV12-5 combines with J gene TRBJ2-2; D is possibly TRBD2 (5 bases). Germline values: CDR1 LGHNT, CDR2 FRNRAP. The V gene lost 2 bases and the J gene lost 6 bases, with 16 bases spanning the gap. The CDR3 is 16 residues long. The DNA of the CDR3 is TGTGCTAGTGGTTTGACAAACCCAGGAGGTCCCGGGGAGCTGTTTTTT. Its protein product is CASGLTNPGGPGELFF.

The count of this clone is one. The V gene is TRBV11-2, the J gene TRBJ1-3; tentatively, D is TRBD1 (5 bases). The CDR3 covers 16 residues. Looked up from germline, CDR1 is SGHAT and CDR2 is FQNNGV. With 8 bases removed from V and 2 bases from J, the gap between germline ends came to 19 bases. The CDR3 nucleotides read TGTGCCAGCTACAATCTCCGGGGGGTTACTGGAAACACCATATATTTT. It yields the protein CASYNLRGVTGNTIYF.

The J gene is TRBJ1-6, the V gene TRBV3-1 (or the pseudogene TRBV3-2); D call uncertain. The germline V gene has CDR1 LGHDT and CDR2 YNNKEL (reference sequence). The V and J ends lost 0 bases and 7 bases respectively, with 13 bases between them. CDR3 length: 16 amino acids. The CDR3 DNA sequence: TGTGCCAGCAGCCAAGATCAGAGGATTGGAAATTCACCCCTCCACTTT. As protein: CASSQDQRIGNSPLHF.

The rearrangement uses TRBV30 and TRBJ2-5; 8 bases are shared with TRBD2. Germline V CDR1 and CDR2: GTSNPN, SVGIG (reference sequence). Losses at the gene ends were 4 bases for V and 5 bases for J; bases not matched to a gene: 15. The CDR3 runs 16 residues. CDR3 loop: CAWTRAAGGPTETQYF. The CDR3 nucleotides read TGTGCCTGGACCCGTGCGGCGGGGGGCCCCACGGAGACCCAGTACTTC.

The chain couples TRBV10-3 to TRBJ2-7; 8 bases fit TRBD1. The germline V gene encodes CDR1 ENHRY and CDR2 SYGVKD. The CDR3 loop spans 14 amino acids. After removal of 10 bases from V and 4 bases from J, the junction contained 12 bases not matched to a gene. The CDR3 reads CATAPGTGQYEQYF. CDR3 DNA sequence: TGTGCCACCGCCCCCGGGACAGGACAATACGAGCAGTACTTC.

The CDR3 loop reads CASSLQVGDYEQYF. CDR3 DNA sequence: TGTGCCAGCAGCTTACAGGTAGGGGACTACGAGCAGTACTTC. The chain couples TRBV7-2 to TRBJ2-7, with D possibly TRBD1 on 5 matching bases. This CDR3 region has 14 residues. The V end lost 2 bases, the J end lost 3 bases, and 11 bases lay between the germline ends. Per germline, CDR1 SGHTA and CDR2 FQGNSA.

The rearrangement uses TRBV29-1 and TRBJ1-2; 7 bases are shared with TRBD1. Germline CDR1 reads SQVTM; CDR2 reads ANQGSEA. The junction had 6 bases not matched to a gene; V was cut back by 1 base and J by 4 bases. The CDR3 runs to 14 residues. The CDR3 DNA reads as TGCAGCGTTGAAGGTGGGACAGCGATCTATGGCTACACCTTC. Protein sequence: CSVEGGTAIYGYTF.

The rearrangement links TRBV6-5 to TRBJ2-7; D call uncertain. The CDR3 spans 11 residues. Trimming left V 0 bases short and J 9 bases short, with 6 bases between. The germline gives CDR1 MNHEY, CDR2 SVGAGI. CDR3 region: CASSYSSRQYF. CDR3 nucleotides: TGTGCCAGCAGTTACTCGTCGCGGCAGTACTTC.

This chain connects TRBV9 to TRBJ1-1, with a possible D match to TRBD1 (6 bases). V was pared by 3 bases and J by 5 bases, with 17 bases between. This CDR3 spans 15 amino acids. CDR1 is SGDLS, CDR2 YYNGEE, per germline. CDR3 protein: CASSASGGGATEAFF. As DNA, the CDR3 is TGTGCCAGCAGCGCCTCGGGTGGGGGGGCGACTGAAGCTTTCTTT.

This clone turned up a few times. The chain is built from TRBV4-2 and TRBJ2-2; D gene unclear. This CDR3 spans 15 amino acids. The germline V gene has CDR1 LGHNA and CDR2 YNFKEQ. V was clipped by 6 bases and J by 4 bases, with 15 bases between them. The CDR3 nucleotides are TGTGCCAGCAGTCCTCCCGGCAGGTCCACCGGGGAGCTGTTTTTT. This gives the protein CASSPPGRSTGELFF.

This chain joins TRBV29-1 and TRBJ2-2; 10 bases map to TRBD2. Looked up from germline, CDR1 is SQVTM and CDR2 is ANQGSEA. The CDR3 is made up of 14 amino acids. J gave up 0 bases and V 6 bases, and 1 base lay outside the gene matches. The CDR3 DNA sequence: TGCAGCGTCGGACTAGCGGCGAACACCGGGGAGCTGTTTTTT. Its protein is CSVGLAANTGELFF.

This clone is deemed medium-sized. The chain employs TRBV7-3 and TRBJ1-5; D uncertain. Germline V lookup: CDR1 SGHTA, CDR2 FQGTGA. The CDR3 is made up of 16 amino acids. Trimming stripped 4 bases from V and 0 bases from J, with 13 bases between. CDR3 amino acids: CASSSSGSYSNQPQHF. Written as DNA, the CDR3 is TGTGCCAGCAGCTCTTCCGGGAGCTATAGCAATCAGCCCCAGCATTTT.